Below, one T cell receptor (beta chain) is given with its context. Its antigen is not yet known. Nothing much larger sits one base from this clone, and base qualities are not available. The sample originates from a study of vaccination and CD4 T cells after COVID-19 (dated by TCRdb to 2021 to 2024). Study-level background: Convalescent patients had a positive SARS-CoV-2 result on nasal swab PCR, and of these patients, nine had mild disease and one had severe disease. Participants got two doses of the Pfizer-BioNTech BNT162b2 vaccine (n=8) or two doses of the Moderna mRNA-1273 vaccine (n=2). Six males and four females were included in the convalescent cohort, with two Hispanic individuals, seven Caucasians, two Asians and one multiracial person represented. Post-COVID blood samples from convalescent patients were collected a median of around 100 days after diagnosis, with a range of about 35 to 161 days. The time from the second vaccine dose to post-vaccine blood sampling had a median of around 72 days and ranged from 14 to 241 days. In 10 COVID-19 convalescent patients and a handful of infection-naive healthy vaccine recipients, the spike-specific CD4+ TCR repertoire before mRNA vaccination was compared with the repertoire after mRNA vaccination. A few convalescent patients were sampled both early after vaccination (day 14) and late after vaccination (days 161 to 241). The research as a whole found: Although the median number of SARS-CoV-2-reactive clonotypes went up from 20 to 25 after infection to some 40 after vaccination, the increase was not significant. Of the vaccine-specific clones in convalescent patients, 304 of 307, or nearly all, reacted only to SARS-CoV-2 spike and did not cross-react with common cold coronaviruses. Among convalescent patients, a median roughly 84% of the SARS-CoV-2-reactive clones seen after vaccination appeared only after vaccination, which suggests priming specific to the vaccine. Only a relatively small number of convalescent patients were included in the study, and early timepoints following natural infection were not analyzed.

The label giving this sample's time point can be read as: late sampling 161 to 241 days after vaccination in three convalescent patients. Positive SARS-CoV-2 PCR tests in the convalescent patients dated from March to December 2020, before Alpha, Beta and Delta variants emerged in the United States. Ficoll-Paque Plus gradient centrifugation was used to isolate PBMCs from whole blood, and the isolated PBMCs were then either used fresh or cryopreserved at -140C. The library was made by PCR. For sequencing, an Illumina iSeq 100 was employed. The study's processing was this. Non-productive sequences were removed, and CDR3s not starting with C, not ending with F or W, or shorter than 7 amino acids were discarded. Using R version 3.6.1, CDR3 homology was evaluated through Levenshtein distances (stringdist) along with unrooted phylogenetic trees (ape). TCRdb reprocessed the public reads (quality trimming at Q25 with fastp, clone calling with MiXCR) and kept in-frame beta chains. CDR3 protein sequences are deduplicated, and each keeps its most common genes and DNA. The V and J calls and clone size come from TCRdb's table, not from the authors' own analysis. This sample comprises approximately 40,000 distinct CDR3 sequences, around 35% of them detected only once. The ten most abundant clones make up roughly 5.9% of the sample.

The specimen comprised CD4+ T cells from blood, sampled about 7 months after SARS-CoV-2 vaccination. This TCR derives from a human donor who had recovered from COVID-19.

The sequenced DNA: TGTGCCAGTAGTAGTAGGAGCAATCAGCCCCAGCATTTT. Protein translation: CASSSRSNQPQHF. Recombination linked TRBV19 to TRBJ1-5; no D gene is confidently identified. The CDR3 starts with the cysteine, ends with the phenylalanine, and has 13 residues. Left in the record is the CDR3 DNA by itself, 39 bases read in frame from the first base. The CDR1 and CDR2 encoded by the germline V gene (reference sequence) are LNHDA and SQIVND. The germline ends are 5 bases apart after V is trimmed by 4 bases and J by 1 base.